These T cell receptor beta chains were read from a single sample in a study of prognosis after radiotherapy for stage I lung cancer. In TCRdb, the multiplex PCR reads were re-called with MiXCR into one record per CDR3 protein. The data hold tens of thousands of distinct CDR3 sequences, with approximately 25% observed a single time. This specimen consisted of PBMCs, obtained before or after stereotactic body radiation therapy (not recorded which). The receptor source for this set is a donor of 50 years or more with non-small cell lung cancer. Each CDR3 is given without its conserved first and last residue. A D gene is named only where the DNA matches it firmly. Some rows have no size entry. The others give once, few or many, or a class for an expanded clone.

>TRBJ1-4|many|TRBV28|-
ASSLPGVGTNEKLF
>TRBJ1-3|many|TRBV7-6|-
ASSLPGNTIY
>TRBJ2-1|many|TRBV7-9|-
ASSSYTAVTYNEQF
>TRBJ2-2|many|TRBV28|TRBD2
VASPLTSGNTGELF
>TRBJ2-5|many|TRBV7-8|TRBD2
ASSSSPGGHETQY
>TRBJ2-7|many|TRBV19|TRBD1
ASSLMGQGNYEQY
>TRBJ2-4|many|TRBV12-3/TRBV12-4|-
ATRFGGAGNIQY
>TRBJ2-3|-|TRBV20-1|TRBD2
SAGGTRTADTQY
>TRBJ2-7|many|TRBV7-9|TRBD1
ASSLRGDSTYEQY
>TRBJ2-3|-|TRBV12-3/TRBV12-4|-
ASSRFSGATDTQY
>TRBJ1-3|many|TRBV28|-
ASRGSHSGNTIY
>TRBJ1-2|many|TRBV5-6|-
ASSPNTGTGDGYT
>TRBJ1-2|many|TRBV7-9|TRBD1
ASSLTGRYGYT
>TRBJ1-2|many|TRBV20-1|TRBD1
STDLQGDGIYGYT
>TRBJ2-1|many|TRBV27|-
ASSWAGSDREQF
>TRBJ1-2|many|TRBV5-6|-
ASSPLGGAGYT
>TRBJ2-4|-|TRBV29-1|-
SVVGAGAKNIQY
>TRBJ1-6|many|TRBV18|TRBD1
ASSPPPGQGTSPLH
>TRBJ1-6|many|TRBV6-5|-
ASSSGSVYNSPLH
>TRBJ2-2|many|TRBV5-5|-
ASSFGVRASGELF
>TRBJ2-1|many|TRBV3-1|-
ASSPRGTVGNEQF
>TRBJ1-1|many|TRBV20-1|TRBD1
SAPGFRDRAPGEAF
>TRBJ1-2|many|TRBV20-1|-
SVWTSRDGGYT
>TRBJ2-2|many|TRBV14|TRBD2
ASSQVWPSGGANTGELF
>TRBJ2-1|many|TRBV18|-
ASSSQGSNEQF
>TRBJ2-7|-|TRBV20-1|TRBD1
SARDSGTGGDERY
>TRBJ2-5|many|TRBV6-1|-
ASSEVDRGAQY
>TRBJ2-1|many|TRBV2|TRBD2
ASNRGGPYNEQF
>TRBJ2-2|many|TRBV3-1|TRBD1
ASSPGAQGAGELF
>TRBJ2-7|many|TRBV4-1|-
ASSQVKYGPLGAYEQY
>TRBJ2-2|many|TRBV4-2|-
ASSQEQDTGELF
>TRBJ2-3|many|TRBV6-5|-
ASSYGDTQY
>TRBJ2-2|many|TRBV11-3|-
ASSPRWGTGELF
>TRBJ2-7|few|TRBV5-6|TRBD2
ASSRGTPGLARHEQY
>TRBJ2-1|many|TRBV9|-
ASSVAMGANEQF
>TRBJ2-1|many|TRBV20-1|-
SARDTWFGEKVSYNEQF
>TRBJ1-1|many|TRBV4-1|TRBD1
ASRRQGQNTEAF
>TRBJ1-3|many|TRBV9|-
ASSVGAPSSGNTIY
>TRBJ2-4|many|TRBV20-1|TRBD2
SARVSVGGALAKNIQY
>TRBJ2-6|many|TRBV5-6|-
ASSFRGSGANVLT
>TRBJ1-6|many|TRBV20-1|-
SAPGEALGAGYNSPLH
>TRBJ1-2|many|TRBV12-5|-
ASGLVLGKPASTNYGYT
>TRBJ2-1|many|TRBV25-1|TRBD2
ASSPPGRLAGGEAYNEQF
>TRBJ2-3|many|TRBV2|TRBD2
ASSMIPGLAGGRSDTQY
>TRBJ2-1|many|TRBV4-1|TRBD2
ASSQLPPTSGSDYEQF
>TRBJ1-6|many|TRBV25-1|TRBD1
ASSEPRQGSNSPLH
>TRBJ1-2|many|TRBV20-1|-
SARDPGYFNYGYT
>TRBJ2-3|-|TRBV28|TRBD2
ASSLVTSGGYTYTQY
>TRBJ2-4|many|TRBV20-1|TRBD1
SASGSGGHIQY
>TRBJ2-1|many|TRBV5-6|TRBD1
ASSLVTGPYNEQF
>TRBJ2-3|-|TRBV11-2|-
ASSLSHPIPTGTDTQY
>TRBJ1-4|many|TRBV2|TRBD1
ASSKERQGNEKLF
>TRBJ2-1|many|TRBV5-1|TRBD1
ASSVTGTSYNEQF
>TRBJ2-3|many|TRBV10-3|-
AISTGFTDTQY
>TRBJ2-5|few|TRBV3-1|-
ASSQDLGDKGVETQY
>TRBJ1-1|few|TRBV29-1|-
SVSGANPPNTEAF
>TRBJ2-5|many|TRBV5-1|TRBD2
ASSLVGGSQETQY
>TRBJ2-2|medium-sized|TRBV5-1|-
ASSLAYGTGELF
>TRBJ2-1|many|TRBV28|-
ASRPGGGSYNEQF
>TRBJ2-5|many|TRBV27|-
ASSLNLAALQETQY